A single T cell receptor beta chain is shown here with its context. This entry is derived from a study of blood T cell repertoires in COVID-19. The table came from immunoSEQ multiplex PCR; TCRdb's copy has only in-frame clones and leaves some out. The sample shows about 150,000 clones, approximately 80% of them seen only once. The CDR3 contains 18 residues. The V segment lost 3 bases and the J segment 0 bases; nucleotides outside the gene matches: 9. Germline values: CDR1 MDHEN, CDR2 SYDVKM. Exposed participants encountered a COVID-19 case during the 2 weeks preceding study entry. The rearrangement uses TRBV28 and TRBJ2-1, with 9 nucleotides matching TRBD2. The specimen was PBMCs or T cells enriched from blood (not recorded which). The clonotype comes from an older man who had been exposed to COVID-19. In DNA form, the CDR3 reads TGTGCCAGCAGTTTCCCGGCTAGCGGGGCCAACTCCTACAATGAGCAGTTCTTC. Translating gives CASSFPASGANSYNEQFF.